This TCR beta chain was observed in a study of blood T cell repertoires in COVID-19. Measured with immunoSEQ multiplex PCR; TCRdb has only the in-frame clones, and not every one. Among 250,000 or so clones listed, 87% were seen once. The origin of this receptor is a man younger than 35 with active or convalescent COVID-19. The sample taken for sequencing was peripheral blood.

The CDR3: CASSQEGSDSQTTYEQYF. CDR3 nucleotides: TGCGCCAGCAGCCAAGAGGGTTCGGACAGCCAAACTACCTACGAGCAGTACTTC. The V and J genes are TRBV4-1 and TRBJ2-7; D is perhaps TRBD1 (6 bases). The CDR3 is made up of 18 amino acids. Trimming took off 0 bases at V and 2 bases at J, with 20 bases between the two ends. Per the germline V gene, CDR1 is MGHRA and CDR2 is YSYEKL.